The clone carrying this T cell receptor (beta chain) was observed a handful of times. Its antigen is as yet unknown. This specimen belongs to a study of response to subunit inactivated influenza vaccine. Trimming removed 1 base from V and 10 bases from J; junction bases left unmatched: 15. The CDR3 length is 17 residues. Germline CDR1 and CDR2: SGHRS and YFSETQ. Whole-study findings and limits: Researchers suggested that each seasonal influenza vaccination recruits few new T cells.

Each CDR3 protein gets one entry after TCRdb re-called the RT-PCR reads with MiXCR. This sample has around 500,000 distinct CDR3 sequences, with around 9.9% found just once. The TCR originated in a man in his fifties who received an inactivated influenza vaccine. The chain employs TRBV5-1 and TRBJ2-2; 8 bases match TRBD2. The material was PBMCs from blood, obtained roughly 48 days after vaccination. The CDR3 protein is CASSLTSGREMSEELFF. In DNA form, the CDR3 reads TGCGCCAGCAGCTTGACGAGCGGGAGAGAAATGTCCGAGGAGCTGTTTTTT.